The T cell receptor (beta chain) described here comes from a study of T cell changes during pregnancy in multiple sclerosis. Germline values: CDR1 LNHDA, CDR2 SQIVND (reference sequence). Trimming left V 0 bases short and J 2 bases short, with 7 bases between. The CDR3 is made up of 15 amino acids. The table came from immunoSEQ multiplex PCR; TCRdb's copy has only in-frame clones and leaves some out. In the table there are around 60,000 clones, around 93% of which are singletons. The material was CD4+ T cells from peripheral blood mononuclear cells, obtained before pregnancy. This clonotype was obtained from a female donor with multiple sclerosis, enrolled in a pregnancy study. V is TRBV19 and J is TRBJ1-4, with D hard to call. CDR3 nucleotide sequence: TGTGCCAGTAGTATAGATCGCGGGACTAATGAAAAACTGTTTTTT. Translating gives CASSIDRGTNEKLFF. The whole variable domain, remainder taken from reference TRBV19 and TRBJ1-4, is DGGITQSPKYLFRKEGQNVTLSCEQNLNHDAMYWYRQDPGQGLRLIYYSQIVNDFQKGDIAEGYSVSREKKESFPLTVTSAQKNPTAFYLCASSIDRGTNEKLFFGSGTQLSVL.